These 5 T cell receptor beta chains share one sample of origin, sequenced in a study of tumor and adjacent non-tumor tissue in lung cancer. A modified ARM-PCR protocol with three rounds of nested PCR amplified TCRbeta. TCRdb used MiXCR to reprocess the multiplex PCR reads, holding one entry per CDR3 protein. This table has roughly 150,000 distinct CDR3 sequences, around 67% appearing once. The template was RNA from unsorted bulk tissue. Sequenced sample: lung tumor tissue. The receptors were sampled from a man aged 55 to 69 with small cell lung cancer.

This clonotype showed up many times. The genes are TRBV20-1 and TRBJ2-3, with 8 nucleotides matching TRBD2. Germline CDR1 is DFQATT and CDR2 is SNEGSKA (reference sequence). CDR3 length: 14 amino acids. Trimming at V came to 7 bases and at J to 0 bases, leaving 6 bases not matched to a gene. Written as DNA, the CDR3 is TGCAGTGGGGCCCGGGAGGGGAGCACAGATACGCAGTATTTT. This translates into CSGAREGSTDTQYF.

The J gene is TRBJ2-1, the V gene TRBV11-2, with 8 nucleotides matching TRBD2. The ends lost 5 bases at V and 3 bases at J; junction bases unmatched: 15. The CDR3 consists of 18 residues. Looked up from germline, CDR1 is SGHAT and CDR2 is FQNNGV. The CDR3 is CASSQLTISGINYNEQFF. The CDR3 bases are TGTGCCAGCAGCCAACTTACTATTAGCGGGATTAACTACAATGAGCAGTTCTTC.

On this clonotype itself: A much larger clone differs by one base, so this may be a read error. The V call is TRBV6-1, the J call TRBJ1-2, with TRBD1 matching over 7 bases. CDR3 size: 14 residues. In germline, CDR1 is MNHNS, CDR2 SASEGT. CDR3 nucleotide sequence: TGTGCCAACAGTGAAATACAGGGGCACTATGGCTACACCTTC. It codes for CANSEIQGHYGYTF.

As to this clonotype: With a much larger clone just one base away, this may be a read error. The chain links TRBV6-1 to TRBJ2-5, with D uncertain. CDR1 and CDR2 (germline): MNHNS, SASEGT. The CDR3 is 13 amino acids. The V end lost 8 bases, the J end lost 5 bases, and 15 bases lay between the germline ends. CDR3 protein: CASCGAQRETQYF. For the CDR3, the DNA is TGTGCCAGCTGTGGTGCCCAGAGGGAGACCCAGTACTTC.

The genes are TRBV20-1 and TRBJ1-2; 7 bases fit TRBD1. CDR3 length: 15 residues. CDR1 DFQATT and CDR2 SNEGSKA come from the germline V gene (reference sequence). V lost 3 bases and J lost 7; bases outside the gene matches: 14. The CDR3 nucleotides read TGCAGTGCTAGGGGTGAAAGGCAGGGGGTGAGTGGCTACACCTTC. This translates into CSARGERQGVSGYTF.